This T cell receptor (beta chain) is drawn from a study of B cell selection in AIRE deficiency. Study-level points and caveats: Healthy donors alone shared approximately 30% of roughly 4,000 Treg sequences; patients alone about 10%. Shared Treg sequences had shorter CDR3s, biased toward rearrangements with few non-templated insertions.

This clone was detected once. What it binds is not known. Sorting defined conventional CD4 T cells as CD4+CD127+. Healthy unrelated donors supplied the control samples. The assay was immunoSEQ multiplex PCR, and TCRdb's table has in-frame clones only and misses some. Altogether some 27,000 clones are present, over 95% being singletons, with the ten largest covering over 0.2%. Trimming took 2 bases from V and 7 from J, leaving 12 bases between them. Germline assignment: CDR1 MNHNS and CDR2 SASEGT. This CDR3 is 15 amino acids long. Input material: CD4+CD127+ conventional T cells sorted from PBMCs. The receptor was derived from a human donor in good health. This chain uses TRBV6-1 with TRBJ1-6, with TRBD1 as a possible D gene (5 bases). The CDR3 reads CASSETRALNSPLHF. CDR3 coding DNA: TGTGCCAGCAGTGAAACCAGGGCCCTCAATTCACCCCTCCACTTT.